These T cell receptor beta chains were read from a single sample in a study of cytomegalovirus exposure and HLA in healthy donors. Assay: immunoSEQ multiplex PCR; the TCRdb copy retains only in-frame clones and omits some. The sample carries 98,000 or so clones, 60% to 85% recorded once. The sequenced material came from PBMCs. The receptors were gathered from a woman between 18 and 29 years old in good health and CMV-seropositive. CDR3s include the opening cysteine and the closing phenylalanine or tryptophan. The D gene is left open where the match is weak. Clone size appears in some rows only: once, few, many, or a class for an expanded clone.

v_call: TRBV2
d_call: -
j_call: TRBJ1-1
clone_size: -
cdr3_aa: CASSVGGSAFF
cdr3_nt: TGTGCCAGCAGTGTGGGGGGAAGCGCTTTCTTT

v_call: TRBV7-8
d_call: TRBD2
j_call: TRBJ2-1
clone_size: -
cdr3_aa: CASSWGYTGTSGNEQFF
cdr3_nt: TGTGCCAGCAGCTGGGGGTACACCGGGACTAGCGGCAATGAGCAGTTCTTC

v_call: TRBV2
d_call: TRBD2
j_call: TRBJ2-3
clone_size: -
cdr3_aa: CASGAGGTDTQYF
cdr3_nt: TGTGCCAGCGGGGCGGGAGGAACAGATACGCAGTATTTT

v_call: TRBV10-3
d_call: -
j_call: TRBJ1-3
clone_size: few
cdr3_aa: CAISEDGTGNTIYF
cdr3_nt: TGTGCCATCAGTGAGGACGGAACCGGGAACACCATATATTTT

v_call: TRBV5-6
d_call: TRBD2
j_call: TRBJ2-4
clone_size: -
cdr3_aa: CASSSGTSGGVQYF
cdr3_nt: TGTGCCAGCAGCTCAGGGACTAGCGGGGGTGTTCAGTACTTC

v_call: TRBV6-1
d_call: TRBD2
j_call: TRBJ2-7
clone_size: few
cdr3_aa: CASSEGTSGRQEQYF
cdr3_nt: TGTGCCAGCAGTGAAGGGACTAGCGGGAGACAAGAGCAGTACTTC

v_call: TRBV7-3
d_call: -
j_call: TRBJ2-5
clone_size: -
cdr3_aa: CASSPRAGQETQYF
cdr3_nt: TGTGCCAGCAGCCCCAGAGCCGGGCAAGAGACCCAGTACTTC

v_call: TRBV25-1
d_call: TRBD2
j_call: TRBJ2-2
clone_size: -
cdr3_aa: CASSRPSTSGSFTGELFF
cdr3_nt: TGTGCCAGCAGTCGACCCTCTACTAGCGGGAGTTTCACCGGGGAGCTGTTTTTT

v_call: TRBV30
d_call: -
j_call: TRBJ1-2
clone_size: once
cdr3_aa: CAWNRDIGFYGYTF
cdr3_nt: TGTGCCTGGAACCGGGACATAGGCTTCTATGGCTACACCTTC

v_call: TRBV28
d_call: -
j_call: TRBJ2-7
clone_size: -
cdr3_aa: CASRNTLYEQYF
cdr3_nt: TGTGCCAGCAGGAACACCCTCTACGAGCAGTACTTC

v_call: TRBV7-9
d_call: TRBD1
j_call: TRBJ1-4
clone_size: -
cdr3_aa: CASSLIGGADEKLFF
cdr3_nt: TGTGCCAGCAGCTTAATAGGGGGCGCGGATGAAAAACTGTTTTTT

v_call: TRBV5-6
d_call: TRBD2
j_call: TRBJ2-7
clone_size: -
cdr3_aa: CASSLGLAGVEQYF
cdr3_nt: TGTGCCAGCAGCTTGGGCCTAGCGGGAGTTGAGCAGTACTTC

v_call: TRBV11-1
d_call: -
j_call: TRBJ2-7
clone_size: -
cdr3_aa: CASSLSRSEQYF
cdr3_nt: TGTGCCAGCAGCTTATCCCGGAGCGAGCAGTACTTC

v_call: TRBV30
d_call: -
j_call: TRBJ1-2
clone_size: -
cdr3_aa: CAGRGNANYGYTF
cdr3_nt: TGTGCCGGACGGGGGAACGCTAACTATGGCTACACCTTC

v_call: TRBV5-6
d_call: TRBD2
j_call: TRBJ2-5
clone_size: once
cdr3_aa: CASSLVHGTSGKETQYF
cdr3_nt: TGTGCCAGCAGCTTGGTTCATGGGACTAGCGGGAAAGAGACCCAGTACTTC

v_call: TRBV27
d_call: TRBD2
j_call: TRBJ2-5
clone_size: -
cdr3_aa: CASSPQGLVGGETQYF
cdr3_nt: TGTGCCAGCAGTCCCCAGGGACTAGTAGGTGGAGAGACCCAGTACTTC